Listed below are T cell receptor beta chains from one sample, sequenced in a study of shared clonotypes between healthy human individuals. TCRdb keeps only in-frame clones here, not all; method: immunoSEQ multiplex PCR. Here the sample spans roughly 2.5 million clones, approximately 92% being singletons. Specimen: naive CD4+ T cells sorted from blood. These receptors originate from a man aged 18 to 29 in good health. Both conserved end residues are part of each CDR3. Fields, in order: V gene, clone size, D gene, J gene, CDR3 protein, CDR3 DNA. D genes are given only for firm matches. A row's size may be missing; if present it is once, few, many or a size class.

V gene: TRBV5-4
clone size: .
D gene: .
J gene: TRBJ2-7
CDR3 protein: CASSRDVGSSYEQYF
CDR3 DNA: TGTGCCAGCAGCCGAGACGTGGGATCCTCCTACGAGCAGTACTTC

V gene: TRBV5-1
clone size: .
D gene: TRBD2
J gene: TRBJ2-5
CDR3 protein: CASSPFGKREALQETQYF
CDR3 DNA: TGCGCCAGCAGTCCTTTCGGTAAGCGGGAGGCCCTACAAGAGACCCAGTACTTC

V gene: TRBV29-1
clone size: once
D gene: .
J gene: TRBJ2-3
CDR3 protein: CSVGADTQYF
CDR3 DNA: TGCAGCGTTGGGGCAGATACGCAGTATTTT

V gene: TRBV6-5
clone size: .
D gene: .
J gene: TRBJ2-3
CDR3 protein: CASIAASTDTQYF
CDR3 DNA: TGTGCCAGCATAGCGGCTAGCACAGATACGCAGTATTTT

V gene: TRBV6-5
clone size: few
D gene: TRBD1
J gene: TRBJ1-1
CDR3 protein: CASRTGQGGSEAFF
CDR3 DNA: TGTGCCAGCAGGACGGGACAGGGGGGTTCTGAAGCTTTCTTT

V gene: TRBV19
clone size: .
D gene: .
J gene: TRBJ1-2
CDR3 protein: CASSITDFYGYTF
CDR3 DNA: TGTGCCAGTAGTATAACTGACTTCTATGGCTACACCTTC

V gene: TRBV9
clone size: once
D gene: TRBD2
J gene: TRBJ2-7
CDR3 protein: CASSVGGAGSSYEQYF
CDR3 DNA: TGTGCCAGCAGCGTAGGGGGAGCGGGGAGCTCCTACGAGCAGTACTTC

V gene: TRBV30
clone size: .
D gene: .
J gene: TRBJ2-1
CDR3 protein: CAWSSRTVQFF
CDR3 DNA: TGTGCCTGGAGTTCGAGGACAGTGCAGTTCTTC

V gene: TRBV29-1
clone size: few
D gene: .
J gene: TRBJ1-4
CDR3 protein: CSVLSGTEKLFF
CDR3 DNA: TGCAGCGTACTGTCCGGGACAGAAAAACTGTTTTTT

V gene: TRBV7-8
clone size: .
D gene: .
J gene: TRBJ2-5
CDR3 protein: CASGPEGFTQETQYF
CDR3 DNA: TGTGCCAGCGGTCCAGAGGGCTTCACCCAAGAGACCCAGTACTTC

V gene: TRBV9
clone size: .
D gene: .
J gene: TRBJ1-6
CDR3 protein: CASSPREGNSPLHF
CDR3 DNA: TGTGCCAGCAGCCCCCGGGAGGGGAATTCACCCCTCCACTTT

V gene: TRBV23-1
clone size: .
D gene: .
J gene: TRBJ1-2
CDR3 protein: CAWYSGKTF
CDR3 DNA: TGCGCCTGGTATTCGGGTAAAACCTTC

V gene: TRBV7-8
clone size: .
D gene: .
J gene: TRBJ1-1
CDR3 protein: CASSLSTWAEAFF
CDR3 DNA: TGTGCCAGCAGCTTATCGACCTGGGCTGAAGCTTTCTTT

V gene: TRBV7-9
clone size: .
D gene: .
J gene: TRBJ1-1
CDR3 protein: CASSLDGSGTEAFF
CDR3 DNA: TGTGCCAGCAGCTTAGACGGTTCGGGGACTGAAGCTTTCTTT

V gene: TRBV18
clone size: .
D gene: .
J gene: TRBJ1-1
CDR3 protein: CASSETGLMNTEAFF
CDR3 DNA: TGTGCCAGCTCAGAAACCGGACTTATGAACACTGAAGCTTTCTTT

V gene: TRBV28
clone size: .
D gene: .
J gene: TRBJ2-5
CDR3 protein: CASSLGDIFSGAQYF
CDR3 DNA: TGTGCCAGCAGTTTGGGGGACATCTTCAGCGGGGCCCAGTACTTC

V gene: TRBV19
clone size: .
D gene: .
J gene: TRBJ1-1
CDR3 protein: CASSLDGLNTEAFF
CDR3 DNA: TGTGCCAGTAGCCTCGACGGCTTGAACACTGAAGCTTTCTTT

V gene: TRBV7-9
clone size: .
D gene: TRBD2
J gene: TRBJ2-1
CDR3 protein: CASSLRRLAGVEQFF
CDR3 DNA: TGTGCCAGCAGTTTAAGGCGACTAGCGGGAGTAGAGCAGTTCTTC

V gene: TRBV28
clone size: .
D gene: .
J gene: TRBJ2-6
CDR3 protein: CASTIRGGSGANVLTF
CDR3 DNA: TGTGCCAGCACAATTCGGGGCGGCTCTGGGGCCAACGTCCTGACTTTC

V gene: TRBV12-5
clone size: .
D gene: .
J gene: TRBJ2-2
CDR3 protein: CASGLYQGGTGELFF
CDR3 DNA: TGTGCTAGTGGTTTGTACCAGGGAGGAACCGGGGAGCTGTTTTTT

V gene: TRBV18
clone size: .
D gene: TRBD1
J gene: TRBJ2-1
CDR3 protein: CASSPGTDYNEQFF
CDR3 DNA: TGTGCCAGCTCACCAGGGACAGACTACAATGAGCAGTTCTTC

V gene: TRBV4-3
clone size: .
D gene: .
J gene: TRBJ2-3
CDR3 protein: CASSQDLRGTDTQYF
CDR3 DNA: TGCGCCAGCAGCCAAGACCTCAGAGGCACAGATACGCAGTATTTT

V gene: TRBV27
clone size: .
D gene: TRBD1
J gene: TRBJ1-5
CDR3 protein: CASRPTSRQGIQPQHF
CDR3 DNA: TGTGCCAGCCGTCCCACCTCTCGACAGGGAATACAGCCCCAGCATTTT

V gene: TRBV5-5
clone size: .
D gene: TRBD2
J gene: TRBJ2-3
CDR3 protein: CASSLPGLAVSTQYF
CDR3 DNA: TGTGCCAGCAGCTTGCCGGGACTAGCGGTCTCCACGCAGTATTTT

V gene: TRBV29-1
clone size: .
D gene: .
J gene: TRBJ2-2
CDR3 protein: CSVLQGLAGELFF
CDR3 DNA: TGCAGCGTACTACAGGGTTTGGCCGGGGAGCTGTTTTTT

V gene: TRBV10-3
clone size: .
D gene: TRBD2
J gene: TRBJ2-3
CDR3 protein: CAMRGTSTDTQYF
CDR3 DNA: TGTGCCATGCGGGGGACCAGCACAGATACGCAGTATTTT

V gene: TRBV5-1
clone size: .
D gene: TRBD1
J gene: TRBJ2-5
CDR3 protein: CASSLLTGVGETQYF
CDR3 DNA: TGCGCCAGCAGCTTGTTAACAGGGGTGGGAGAGACCCAGTACTTC

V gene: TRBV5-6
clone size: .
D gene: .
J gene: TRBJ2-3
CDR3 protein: CASSYPGGTDTQYF
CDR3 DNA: TGTGCCAGCAGCTACCCAGGGGGCACAGATACGCAGTATTTT